This T cell receptor beta chain was captured by sequencing in a study of blood T cells in healthy people across ages. Primers used in a second PCR of roughly 6 to 12 cycles were a sample-barcoded 5' primer and a J-beta primer mix. In TCRdb, the 5' RACE reads were re-called with MiXCR into one record per CDR3 protein. The data show about 780,000 distinct CDR3 sequences, about 26% seen once. Germline V gene data show CDR1 as SGHRS and CDR2 as YFSETQ. Trimming stripped 0 bases from V and 0 bases from J, with 10 bases between. The CDR3 runs 16 residues. These data are also associated with another study on T cells of mothers and their children.

The chain joins TRBV5-1 to TRBJ1-5; no clear D. Sequencing was performed on blood. The receptor comes from a boy younger than 18 in good health. Written as DNA, the CDR3 is TGCGCCAGCAGCTTGGGTGGGGTGGATAGCAATCAGCCCCAGCATTTT. It translates to CASSLGGVDSNQPQHF.